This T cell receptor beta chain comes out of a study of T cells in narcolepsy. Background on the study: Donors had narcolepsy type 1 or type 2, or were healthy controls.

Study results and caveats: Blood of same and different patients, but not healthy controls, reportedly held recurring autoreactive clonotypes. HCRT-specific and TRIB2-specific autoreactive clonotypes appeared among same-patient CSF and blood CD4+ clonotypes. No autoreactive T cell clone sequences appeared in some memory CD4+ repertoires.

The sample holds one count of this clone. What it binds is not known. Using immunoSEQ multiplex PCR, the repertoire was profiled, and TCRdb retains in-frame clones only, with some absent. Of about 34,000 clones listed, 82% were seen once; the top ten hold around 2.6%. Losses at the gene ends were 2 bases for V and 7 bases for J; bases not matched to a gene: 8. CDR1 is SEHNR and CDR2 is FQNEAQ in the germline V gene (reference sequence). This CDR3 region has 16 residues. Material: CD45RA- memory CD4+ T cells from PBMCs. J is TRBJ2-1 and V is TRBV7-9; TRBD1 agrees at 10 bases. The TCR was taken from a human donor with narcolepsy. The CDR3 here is CASSLSGQGVWNEQFF. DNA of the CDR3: TGTGCCAGCAGCTTATCCGGACAGGGGGTTTGGAATGAGCAGTTCTTC.